This T cell receptor beta chain was recorded in a study of OX40 agonist ivuxolimab in advanced cancers. Study at large: Patients received ivuxolimab, an intravenous treatment, every 2 weeks at 0.01 to 10 mg/kg. The study, taken as a whole, reports: Low normalized clonal expansion also occurred in some nonresponding patients.

The protocol was immunoSEQ multiplex PCR, while the TCRdb copy is restricted to in-frame clones and leaves out a portion. Among fewer than 90,000 clones listed, roughly 92% were seen once. Details on this clone: Its target is unknown.

With V trimmed by 2 bases and J by 6 bases, 8 bases remained unmatched. There are 15 residues in the CDR3. Germline CDR1 and CDR2: ENHRY and SYGVKD. This TCR was recovered from an adult with an advanced solid tumor such as melanoma, head and neck, liver or kidney cancer. The input for sequencing was CD4+ or CD8+ T cells sorted from blood, taken in a trial of the OX40 agonist ivuxolimab. The chain recombines TRBV10-3 with TRBJ2-7, with 9 positions matching TRBD2. The CDR3 DNA is TGTGCCATCAGTGAGGGGACTAGCTTTTATCTCGAGCAGTACTTC. It encodes CAISEGTSFYLEQYF.